The rows below give T cell receptor beta chains drawn from one sample of a study of cytomegalovirus exposure and HLA in healthy donors. Assay: immunoSEQ multiplex PCR; the TCRdb copy retains only in-frame clones and omits some. The table for this sample gives 140,000 to 150,000 clones. The sample consisted of PBMCs. Every receptor here comes from a woman aged 45-65 years in good health and CMV-seronegative. CDR3s include the opening cysteine and the closing phenylalanine or tryptophan. A D gene is named only where the DNA matches it firmly.

v_gene	d_gene	j_gene	CDR3nt	CDR3aa
TRBV5-6	-	TRBJ2-2	TGTGCCAGCAGCTACGGAGGGACAGTAAACACCGGGGAGCTGTTTTTT	CASSYGGTVNTGELFF
TRBV15	-	TRBJ1-2	TGTGCCACCAGCAGAGGCGGAGTTAACTATGGCTACACCTTC	CATSRGGVNYGYTF
TRBV5-1	TRBD1	TRBJ1-1	TGCGCCAGCAGGGTGGGACAGGGGAATACTGAAGCTTTCTTT	CASRVGQGNTEAFF
TRBV6-5	-	TRBJ1-6	TGTGCCAGCAGTTATTTATTGAGGAATAATTCACCCCTCCACTTT	CASSYLLRNNSPLHF
TRBV4-1	-	TRBJ1-3	TGCGCCAGCAGCCAAGGCGGACAGCTTTTTGGAAACACCATATATTTT	CASSQGGQLFGNTIYF
TRBV25-1	TRBD1	TRBJ1-2	TGTGCCAGCAGTAGGGACAGATACTATGGCTACACCTTC	CASSRDRYYGYTF
TRBV5-6	TRBD1	TRBJ1-2	TGTGCCAGCAGCTTAACAGGGGGCGCAGATGGCTACACCTTC	CASSLTGGADGYTF
TRBV19	-	TRBJ2-1	TGTGCGAAGATTAAGAGGCCCAGTTGGGTTAATGAGCAGTTCTTC	CAKIKRPSWVNEQFF
TRBV28	-	TRBJ2-5	TGTGCCAGCAGTCCCATGGCTAGCCAAGAGACCCAGTACTTC	CASSPMASQETQYF
TRBV5-4	TRBD2	TRBJ2-7	TGTGCCAGCAGCAGACTAGCGGGAGGGCCGGGATACGAGCAGTACTTC	CASSRLAGGPGYEQYF
TRBV5-1	TRBD1	TRBJ1-5	TGCGCCAGCAGCCCAGAACCTCGACAGGGCGGTATGCAGCCCCAGCATTTT	CASSPEPRQGGMQPQHF
TRBV7-9	TRBD1	TRBJ2-3	TGTGCCAGCAGCCCCGGGACAGCCATCACAGATACGCAGTATTTT	CASSPGTAITDTQYF
TRBV18	-	TRBJ2-2	TGTGCCAGCTCTCGGGACTCCCTAACCACCGGGGAGCTGTTTTTT	CASSRDSLTTGELFF
TRBV19	-	TRBJ1-1	TGTGCCAGTAGTTTACGAGGGGGGGACACTGAAGCTTTCTTT	CASSLRGGDTEAFF
TRBV5-1	-	TRBJ2-1	TGCGCCAGCAGCTGGGGGCTAGCAGACAATGAGCAGTTCTTC	CASSWGLADNEQFF
TRBV11-3	-	TRBJ2-2	TGTGCCAGCAGCTTAGGGGGCAGTACCGGGGAGCTGTTTTTT	CASSLGGSTGELFF
TRBV5-1	-	TRBJ1-2	TGCGCCAGCAGCGTTACCGGGGGAAGTCTTAACTATGGCTACACCTTC	CASSVTGGSLNYGYTF
TRBV5-6	-	TRBJ2-1	TGTGCCAGCAGGCCAGGGGGGAGCTCCTACAATGAGCAGTTCTTC	CASRPGGSSYNEQFF
TRBV6-1	-	TRBJ2-2	TGTGCCGGCCTGGGGGAGCTGTTTTTT	CAGLGELFF
TRBV30	-	TRBJ1-2	TGTGCCTGGAGTGTAGGACAAATTGGCTACACCTTC	CAWSVGQIGYTF
TRBV14	TRBD2	TRBJ2-3	TGTGCCAGCAGCCAAAGACTAGCGGGGGGCACAGATACGCAGTATTTT	CASSQRLAGGTDTQYF
TRBV4-1	-	TRBJ2-7	TGCGCCAGCAGCCAAGTCCTCCTCGGGGAGCAGTACTTC	CASSQVLLGEQYF
TRBV6-6	TRBD2	TRBJ2-5	TGTGCCAGCAACGGGGGGTCCTACCAAGAGACCCAGTACTTC	CASNGGSYQETQYF
TRBV27	TRBD1	TRBJ2-1	TGTGCCAGCAGTCGGACAGGAAACAATGAGCAGTTCTTC	CASSRTGNNEQFF
TRBV19	TRBD1	TRBJ1-4	TGTGCCAGTAGTATCGGGGACAGGCTCCGTGAAAAACTGTTTTTT	CASSIGDRLREKLFF
TRBV19	TRBD1	TRBJ1-5	TGTGCCAGTAGTACCTCCGGGACAGGGGCGATCAATCAGCCCCAGCATTTT	CASSTSGTGAINQPQHF
TRBV11-2	TRBD1	TRBJ1-1	TGTGCCAGCAGCCAACAGGGGATCACTGAAGCTTTCTTT	CASSQQGITEAFF
TRBV7-2	-	TRBJ1-2	TGTGCCAGCAGCTTCAGGGCGTCCTATGGCTACACCTTC	CASSFRASYGYTF
TRBV5-5	-	TRBJ1-2	TGTGCCAGCAGCTTTTCCAGTTATGGCTACACCTTC	CASSFSSYGYTF
TRBV25-1	TRBD2	TRBJ2-7	TGTGCCAGCACCATAACCCGCCCCAGCGGGAGGTTCGAGCAGTACTTC	CASTITRPSGRFEQYF
TRBV7-9	-	TRBJ1-1	TGTGCCAGCAGCTTAGCACAGGACACTGAAGCTTTCTTT	CASSLAQDTEAFF
TRBV7-2	-	TRBJ2-3	TGTGCCAGCAGACTTTCAGATACGCAGTATTTT	CASRLSDTQYF
TRBV6-1	TRBD1	TRBJ1-2	TGTGCCAGCAGGGGCCTACAGGGGAGAGGTGGCTACACCTTC	CASRGLQGRGGYTF
TRBV2	-	TRBJ2-3	TGTGCCAGCAACCCCGACAGGATGGTGAATACGCAGTATTTT	CASNPDRMVNTQYF
TRBV5-1	TRBD2	TRBJ2-5	TGCGCCAGCAGCTTGGTGGGCGGGGGGGTCCAAGAGACCCAGTACTTC	CASSLVGGGVQETQYF
TRBV9	TRBD2	TRBJ2-2	TGTGCCAGCAGCGTAGAAGGAGCGGGGACCACCGGGGAGCTGTTTTTT	CASSVEGAGTTGELFF
TRBV28	-	TRBJ1-5	TGTGCCAGCGGGCCAAGCAGGAATCAGCCCCAGCATTTT	CASGPSRNQPQHF
TRBV11-3	-	TRBJ2-7	TGTGCCAGCAGCCCTGCCGGGGTCTCTGACGAGCAGTACTTC	CASSPAGVSDEQYF
TRBV7-9	-	TRBJ1-4	TGTGCCAGCAGCTTAATTACAGCCGGAAATGAAAAACTGTTTTTT	CASSLITAGNEKLFF
TRBV29-1	TRBD2	TRBJ2-2	TGCAGCGTTGCCGGGACTAGCGATGGAGGTCACACCGGGGAGCTGTTTTTT	CSVAGTSDGGHTGELFF
TRBV11-3	-	TRBJ2-7	TGTGCCAGCAGCTTAGGGGCCGAGTACGAGCAGTACTTC	CASSLGAEYEQYF
TRBV9	-	TRBJ2-5	TGTGCCAGCAGCGTGGGCGGGACCCAAGAGACCCAGTACTTC	CASSVGGTQETQYF
TRBV11-1	-	TRBJ1-1	TGTGCCAGCACCGATAGGAGTATTAGTGCTTTCTTT	CASTDRSISAFF
TRBV4-3	TRBD2	TRBJ2-5	TGCGCCAGCAGCCAAGATCTGACTAGCGGTGGGTTTCAAGAGACCCAGTACTTC	CASSQDLTSGGFQETQYF
TRBV5-1	TRBD2	TRBJ2-1	TGCGCCAGCAGCTTGGTCGGGACTAGCGGGGGGGAGAATGAGCAGTTCTTC	CASSLVGTSGGENEQFF
TRBV19	TRBD1	TRBJ2-7	TGTGCCAGTAGTATTCGTGACAGGGCTTCCTACGAGCAGTACTTC	CASSIRDRASYEQYF
TRBV11-1	-	TRBJ2-6	TGTGCCAGCAGCTTCCGGGGTACTGGGGCCAACGTCCTGACTTTC	CASSFRGTGANVLTF
TRBV7-9	TRBD2	TRBJ2-1	TGTGCCAGCAGCCTATTCAACCGGGCGGGAGATGAGCAGTTCTTC	CASSLFNRAGDEQFF
TRBV30	TRBD2	TRBJ2-2	TGTGCCTGGGGTCTAGCGGGGGGGCGAAGCACCGGGGAGCTGTTTTTT	CAWGLAGGRSTGELFF